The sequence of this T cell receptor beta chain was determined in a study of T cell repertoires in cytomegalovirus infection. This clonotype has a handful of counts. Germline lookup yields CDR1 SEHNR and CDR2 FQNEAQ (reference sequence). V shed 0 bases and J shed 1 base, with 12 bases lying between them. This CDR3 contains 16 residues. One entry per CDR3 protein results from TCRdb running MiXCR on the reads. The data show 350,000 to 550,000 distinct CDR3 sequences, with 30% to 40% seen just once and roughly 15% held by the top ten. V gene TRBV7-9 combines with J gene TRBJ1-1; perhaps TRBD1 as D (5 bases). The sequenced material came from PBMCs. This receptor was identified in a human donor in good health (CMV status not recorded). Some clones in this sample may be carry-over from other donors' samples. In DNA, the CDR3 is TGTGCCAGCAGCTTAGCCCCGACAGCCCCGAACACTGAAGCTTTCTTT. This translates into CASSLAPTAPNTEAFF.